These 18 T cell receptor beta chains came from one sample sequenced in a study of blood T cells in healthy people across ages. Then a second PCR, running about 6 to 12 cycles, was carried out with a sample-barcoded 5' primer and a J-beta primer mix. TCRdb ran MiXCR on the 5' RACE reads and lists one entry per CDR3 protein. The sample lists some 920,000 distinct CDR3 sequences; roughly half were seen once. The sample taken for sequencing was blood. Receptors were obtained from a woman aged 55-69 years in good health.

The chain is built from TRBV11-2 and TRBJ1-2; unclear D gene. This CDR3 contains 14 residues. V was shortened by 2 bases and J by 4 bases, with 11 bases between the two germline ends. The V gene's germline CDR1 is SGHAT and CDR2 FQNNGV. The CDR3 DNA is TGTGCCAGCAGCTTAAATAAAGGAGCCTATGGCTACACCTTC. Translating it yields CASSLNKGAYGYTF.

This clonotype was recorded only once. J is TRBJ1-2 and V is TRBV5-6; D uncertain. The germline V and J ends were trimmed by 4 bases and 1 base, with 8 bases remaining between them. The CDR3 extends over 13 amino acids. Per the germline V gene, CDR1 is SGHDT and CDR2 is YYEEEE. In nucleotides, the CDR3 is TGTGCCAGCAGCCAGGCGGTTAACTATGGCTACACCTTC. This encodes CASSQAVNYGYTF.

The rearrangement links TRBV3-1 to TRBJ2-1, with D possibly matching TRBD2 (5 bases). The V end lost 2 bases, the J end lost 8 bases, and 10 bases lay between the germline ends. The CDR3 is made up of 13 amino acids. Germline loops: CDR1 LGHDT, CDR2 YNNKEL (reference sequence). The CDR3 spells CASSQPPSHEQFF. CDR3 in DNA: TGTGCCAGCAGCCAACCCCCTAGCCATGAGCAGTTCTTC.

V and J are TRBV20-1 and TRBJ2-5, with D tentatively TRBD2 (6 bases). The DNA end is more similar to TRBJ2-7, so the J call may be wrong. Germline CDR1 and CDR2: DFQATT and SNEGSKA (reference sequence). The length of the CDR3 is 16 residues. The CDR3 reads CSARDPLAGGLYEQYF. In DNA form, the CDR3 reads TGCAGTGCTAGAGATCCGTTGGCAGGAGGGCTTTACGAGCAGTACTTC.

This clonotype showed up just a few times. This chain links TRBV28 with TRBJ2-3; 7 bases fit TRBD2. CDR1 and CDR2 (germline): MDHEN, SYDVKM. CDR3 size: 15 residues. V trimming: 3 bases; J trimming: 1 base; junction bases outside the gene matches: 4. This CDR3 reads CASSLNLAGTDTQYF. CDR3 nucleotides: TGTGCCAGCAGTTTGAATCTAGCGGGCACAGATACGCAGTATTTT.

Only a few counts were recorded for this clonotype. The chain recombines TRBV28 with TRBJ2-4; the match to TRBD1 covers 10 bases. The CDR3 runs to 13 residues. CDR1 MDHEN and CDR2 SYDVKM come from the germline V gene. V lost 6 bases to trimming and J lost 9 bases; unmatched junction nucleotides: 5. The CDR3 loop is CASRFDRGPIQYF. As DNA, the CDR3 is TGTGCCAGCAGATTTGACAGGGGGCCCATTCAGTACTTC.

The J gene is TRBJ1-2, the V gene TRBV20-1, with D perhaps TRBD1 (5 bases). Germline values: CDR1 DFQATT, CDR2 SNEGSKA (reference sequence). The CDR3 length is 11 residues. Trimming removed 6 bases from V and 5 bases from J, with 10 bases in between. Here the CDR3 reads CSAPDIYGYTF. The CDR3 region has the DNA TGCAGTGCCCCGGACATTTATGGCTACACCTTC.

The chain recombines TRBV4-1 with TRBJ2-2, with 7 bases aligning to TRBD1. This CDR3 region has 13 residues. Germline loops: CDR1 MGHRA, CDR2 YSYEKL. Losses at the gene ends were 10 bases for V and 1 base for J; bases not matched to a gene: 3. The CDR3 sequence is CATRDRNTGELFF. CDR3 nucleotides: TGCGCCACCCGGGACAGGAACACCGGGGAGCTGTTTTTT.

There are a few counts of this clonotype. The CDR3 protein is CSARDLFRANEQFF. CDR3 nucleotide sequence: TGCAGTGCTAGAGATTTGTTCAGGGCTAATGAGCAGTTCTTC. The rearrangement joins TRBV20-1 to TRBJ2-1; D might be TRBD1 (5 bases). Germline V gives CDR1 DFQATT, CDR2 SNEGSKA (reference sequence). This CDR3 region has 14 residues. V lost 0 bases to trimming and J lost 7 bases, with 13 bases between them.

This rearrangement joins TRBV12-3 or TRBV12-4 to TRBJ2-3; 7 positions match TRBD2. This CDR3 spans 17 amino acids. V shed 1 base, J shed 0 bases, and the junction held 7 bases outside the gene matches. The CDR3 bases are TGTGCCAGCAGTTTAGGGGTCGGTAGCGGGAGCACAGATACGCAGTATTTT. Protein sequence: CASSLGVGSGSTDTQYF.

The CDR3 here is CASSSWTRTYGYTF. Here the CDR3 DNA reads TGTGCCAGCAGCTCATGGACGAGGACATATGGCTACACCTTC. The chain links TRBV7-9 to TRBJ1-2; a weak D match, TRBD1 (5 bases). V was clipped by 4 bases and J by 5 bases, with 14 bases between them. Germline V gene sequence: CDR1 SEHNR, CDR2 FQNEAQ (reference sequence). CDR3 length equals 14 residues.

This chain's CDR3 is CASSSLSGTVEAFF. The CDR3 bases are TGTGCCAGCAGCTCCCTCTCAGGGACAGTTGAAGCTTTCTTT. The J gene is TRBJ1-1, the V gene TRBV6-1; TRBD1 agrees at 7 bases. The ends lost 6 bases at V and 7 bases at J; junction bases unmatched: 11. The CDR3 is 14 residues long. In germline, CDR1 is MNHNS, CDR2 SASEGT.

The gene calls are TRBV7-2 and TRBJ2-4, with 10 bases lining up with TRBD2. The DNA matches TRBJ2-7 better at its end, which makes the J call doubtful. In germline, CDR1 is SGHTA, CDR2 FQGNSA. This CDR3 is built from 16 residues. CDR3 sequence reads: CASSLASTSGKYEQYF. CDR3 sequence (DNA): TGTGCCAGCAGCTTAGCGAGTACTAGCGGGAAATACGAGCAGTACTTC.

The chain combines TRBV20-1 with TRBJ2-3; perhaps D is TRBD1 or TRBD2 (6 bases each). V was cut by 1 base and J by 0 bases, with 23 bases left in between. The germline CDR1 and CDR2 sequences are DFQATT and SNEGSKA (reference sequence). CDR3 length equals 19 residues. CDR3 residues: CSARVEGHLGGISTDTQYF. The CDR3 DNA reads TGCAGTGCTAGAGTTGAAGGTCATCTAGGGGGGATTAGCACAGATACGCAGTATTTT.

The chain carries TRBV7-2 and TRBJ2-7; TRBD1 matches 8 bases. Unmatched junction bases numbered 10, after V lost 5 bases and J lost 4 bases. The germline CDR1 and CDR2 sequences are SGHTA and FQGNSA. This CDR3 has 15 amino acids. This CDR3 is CASSQVATGAYEQYF. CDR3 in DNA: TGTGCCAGCAGCCAAGTGGCGACAGGGGCTTACGAGCAGTACTTC.

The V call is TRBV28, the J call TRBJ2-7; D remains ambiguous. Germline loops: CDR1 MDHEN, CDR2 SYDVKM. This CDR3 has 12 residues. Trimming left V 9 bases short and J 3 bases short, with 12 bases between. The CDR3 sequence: CASSVRFYEQYF. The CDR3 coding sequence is TGTGCCAGTTCTGTCCGGTTCTACGAGCAGTACTTC.

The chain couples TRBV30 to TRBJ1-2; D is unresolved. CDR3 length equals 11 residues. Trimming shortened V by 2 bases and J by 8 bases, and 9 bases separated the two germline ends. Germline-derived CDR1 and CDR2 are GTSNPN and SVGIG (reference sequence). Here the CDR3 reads CAWSPLRGYTF. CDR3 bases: TGTGCCTGGAGTCCACTAAGGGGCTACACCTTC.

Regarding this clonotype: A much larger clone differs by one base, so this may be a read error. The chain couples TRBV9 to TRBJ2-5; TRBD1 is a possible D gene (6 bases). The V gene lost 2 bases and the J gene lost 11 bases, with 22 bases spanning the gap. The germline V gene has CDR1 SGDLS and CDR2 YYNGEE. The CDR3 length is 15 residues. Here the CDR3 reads CASSVEQGSYNEQYF. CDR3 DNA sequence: TGTGCCAGCAGCGTCGAACAGGGCTCCTACAATGAGCAGTACTTC.